The clone carrying this TCR beta chain was counted at least ten times. No antigen is known for it. This beta chain represents an off-target read in a library built for alpha chains; its size is of limited meaning. This sample is drawn from a study of spatial heterogeneity in lung cancer. General study results and limits: For expanded intratumoral alpha and beta TCRs, counts tracked tumor mutation counts.

TCRdb re-called the 5' RACE reads through MiXCR, storing one row per CDR3 protein. The sample records about 6,900 distinct CDR3 sequences, 10% to 15% being singletons. The germline V gene has CDR1 SGHTA and CDR2 FQGNSA. The CDR3 spans 13 residues. The V gene lost 4 bases and the J gene lost 1 base, with 6 bases spanning the gap. As for time point: sample taken at primary tumor resection. Donation came from over 60 patients with untreated early-stage non-small cell lung cancer. The starting material was lung tumor tissue, obtained at surgery. The chain has TRBV7-2 and TRBJ2-3, with TRBD2 as a possible D gene (5 bases). This clonotype was obtained from a male donor with early-stage non-small cell lung cancer. CDR3 amino acids: CASSWTGTDTQYF. The CDR3, as DNA: TGTGCCAGCAGCTGGACTGGCACAGATACGCAGTATTTT.